The subject of this entry is one T cell receptor (beta chain). The source of the sample is a study of blood T cell repertoires in COVID-19. Study information: The United States, Italy and Spain provided the acute and convalescent COVID-19 samples. In each case, the material was cDNA or gDNA derived from T cells, B-cell-depleted T cells, or PBMCs.

CDR3 length equals 16 residues. With V trimmed by 3 bases and J by 5 bases, 8 bases remained unmatched. The germline V gene encodes CDR1 SGHVS and CDR2 FNYEAQ. Original handling: Reference gene primer amplification in the assay estimated nucleated cell counts. Assay used: immunoSEQ multiplex PCR; TCRdb lists only in-frame clones, some missing. V and J calls and clone size come straight from that table; D and trimming were deduced from the DNA. The profile shows about 140,000 clones, 80% to 85% of them singletons. The sequence was collected from an elderly woman with acute or convalescent COVID-19. Sequencing input: peripheral blood. The chain has TRBV7-6 and TRBJ2-1; 9 positions agree with TRBD1. The CDR3 bases are TGTGCCAGCAGCTTCCTGACCGGGACAGGGAACAATGAGCAGTTCTTC. Protein product: CASSFLTGTGNNEQFF.